This T cell receptor beta chain was sequenced in a study of CD8 T cells in Susac syndrome. Purification of the CD8+ and CD4+ T cells relied on negative isolation, and TEMRA cells underwent FACS enrichment. The CDR3 contains 14 residues. V was trimmed by 0 bases and J by 6 bases, leaving 11 bases between them. Germline-derived CDR1 and CDR2 are LGHDT and YNNKEL (reference sequence). This clonotype was seen a single time. The RNA input was roughly 0.45 to 1 ug, and it was reverse transcribed with random hexamers. TCRdb re-analysed the immunoSEQ multiplex PCR reads in MiXCR, keeping a single row per CDR3 protein. This table holds tens of thousands of distinct CDR3 sequences, 93% found once.

Sequencing was performed on CD8+ T cells from PBMCs. This chain joins TRBV3-1 and TRBJ1-2, with D unresolved. The TCR sequence derives from a human donor with multiple sclerosis. CDR3 loop: CASSQEFTAHGYTF. The DNA of the CDR3 is TGTGCCAGCAGCCAAGAGTTCACAGCCCATGGCTACACCTTC.